This T cell receptor beta chain was profiled in a study of blood T cells in healthy people across ages. PCR was performed a second time for about 7 to 11 cycles using a sample-barcoded 5' primer and a J-beta primer mix. TCRdb processed the 5' RACE reads anew with MiXCR; each CDR3 protein has one entry. The profile shows under 800,000 distinct CDR3 sequences, roughly 41% of them singletons. The CDR3 totals 15 residues. CDR1 is GTSNPN, CDR2 SVGIG, per germline (reference sequence). V lost 0 bases to trimming and J lost 2 bases; unmatched junction nucleotides: 2. The sequence was obtained from a woman aged 60-75 years in good health. The chain employs TRBV30 and TRBJ2-1; 9 bases fit TRBD1. Sequencing was carried out using blood. The CDR3 bases are TGTGCCTGGAGTGTGGGACAGGGACCCTACAATGAGCAGTTCTTC. Translation: CAWSVGQGPYNEQFF.